The 11 T cell receptor beta chains given below trace back to one sample, sequenced in a study of shared clonotypes between healthy human individuals. Produced via immunoSEQ multiplex PCR; TCRdb's table is partial and in-frame only. In the table there are around 2,000,000 clones, about 95% of which are singletons. Positive CCR7 selection of CD45RO-negative cells yielded the naive CD8 cells, and terminally differentiated effector memory CD45RA+ cells were excluded. Sequences were obtained from naive CD8+ T cells sorted from blood. The receptors come from a man younger than 35 in good health.

The rearrangement joins TRBV5-1 to TRBJ2-7; D is undetermined. The germline gives CDR1 SGHRS, CDR2 YFSETQ. The CDR3 has 15 residues. V was pared by 3 bases and J by 1 base, with 14 bases between. CDR3 DNA: TGCGCCAGCAGCTACCGGGTAGACCCATCCTACGAGCAGTACTTC. It codes for CASSYRVDPSYEQYF. Filled out from reference TRBV5-1 and TRBJ2-7, the complete variable domain reads KAGVTQTPRYLIKTRGQQVTLSCSPISGHRSVSWYQQTPGQGLQFLFEYFSETQRNKGNFPGRFSGRQFSNSRSEMNVSTLELGDSALYLCASSYRVDPSYEQYFGPGTRLTVT.

The genes are TRBV28 and TRBJ1-2; 7 nucleotides match TRBD1. The trim removed 3 bases at V and 8 bases at J, leaving 6 bases unmatched. This CDR3 has 13 amino acids. Germline V gene sequence: CDR1 MDHEN, CDR2 SYDVKM. The CDR3, as DNA: TGTGCCAGCAGTTTGACAGGGCTTTGGGGCTACACCTTC. Translating it yields CASSLTGLWGYTF.

The V call is TRBV7-9, the J call TRBJ2-5, with D possibly matching TRBD1 (5 bases). Deletions cut 1 base from V and 1 base from J, with 10 bases between. CDR1 is SEHNR, CDR2 FQNEAQ, per germline (reference sequence). The CDR3 spans 15 residues. In nucleotides, the CDR3 is TGTGCCAGCAGCTTAGGTTTCGACAGCCAAGAGACCCAGTACTTC. Its protein product is CASSLGFDSQETQYF.

V gene TRBV30 combines with J gene TRBJ2-7; D not certain. V was clipped by 0 bases and J by 0 bases, with 9 bases between them. This CDR3 region has 14 residues. CDR1 is GTSNPN, CDR2 SVGIG, per germline (reference sequence). The CDR3 loop reads CAWSVGPSSYEQYF. CDR3 sequence (DNA): TGTGCCTGGAGTGTGGGCCCAAGCTCCTACGAGCAGTACTTC.

This clone was picked up one time. The chain has TRBV5-1 and TRBJ2-7, with 7 positions matching TRBD1. Looked up from germline, CDR1 is SGHRS and CDR2 is YFSETQ. This CDR3 is 16 amino acids long. Unmatched junction bases numbered 13, after V lost 2 bases and J lost 5 bases. The chain's CDR3 is CASSLAAGGARNEQYF. DNA of the CDR3: TGCGCCAGCAGCTTAGCGGCAGGGGGAGCGAGAAACGAGCAGTACTTC.

This clone appeared a few times. The CDR3: CASSFTPAGTYEQYF. Here the CDR3 DNA reads TGTGCCAGCAGTTTTACCCCTGCGGGGACGTACGAGCAGTACTTC. This chain connects TRBV27 to TRBJ2-7; perhaps TRBD2 as D (6 bases). Trimming pared 3 bases from V and 4 bases from J, leaving 16 bases between. Per germline, CDR1 MNHEY and CDR2 SMNVEV (reference sequence). There are 15 residues in the CDR3.

To note about this clone: This sample includes further DNA sequences coding for the same CDR3. V and J are TRBV27 and TRBJ1-1; D gene ambiguous. The CDR3 is 13 amino acids. Trimming took off 5 bases at V and 0 bases at J, with 7 bases between the two ends. Germline V gives CDR1 MNHEY, CDR2 SMNVEV (reference sequence). In nucleotides, the CDR3 is TGTGCCAGCAGTACGCAAATGAACACTGAAGCTTTCTTT. This sequence encodes CASSTQMNTEAFF.

The V gene is TRBV7-8, the J gene TRBJ2-1, with TRBD2 as a possible D gene (6 bases). Germline V gene data show CDR1 as SGHVS and CDR2 as FQNEAQ. The length of the CDR3 is 16 residues. Between the trimmed V and J ends, which lost 0 bases and 5 bases, there was a span of 14 bases. CDR3 in amino acids: CASSLAPEGIHNEQFF. CDR3 DNA sequence: TGTGCCAGCAGCTTAGCACCGGAGGGGATCCACAATGAGCAGTTCTTC.

This clone was recorded only once. V gene TRBV7-9 combines with J gene TRBJ1-4; D uncertain. The V gene's germline CDR1 is SEHNR and CDR2 FQNEAQ (reference sequence). Trimming took 1 base from V and 4 from J, leaving 10 bases between them. The CDR3 totals 15 residues. The CDR3 DNA reads as TGTGCCAGCAGCTTAGTCTCAGACCTTAATGAAAAACTGTTTTTT. It encodes CASSLVSDLNEKLFF. Supplemented by reference TRBV7-9 and TRBJ1-4, the full variable domain reads DTGVSQNPRHKITKRGQNVTFRCDPISEHNRLYWYRQTLGQGPEFLTYFQNEAQLEKSRLLSDRFSAERPKGSFSTLEIQRTEQGDSAMYLCASSLVSDLNEKLFFGSGTQLSVL.

The V gene is TRBV4-1, the J gene TRBJ2-3; D remains ambiguous. CDR1 and CDR2 (germline): MGHRA, YSYEKL. Trimming removed 0 bases at V and 5 bases at J, with 15 bases between. The CDR3 loop spans 16 amino acids. The CDR3 reads CASSQEATLVGDTQYF. The CDR3 region has the DNA TGCGCCAGCAGCCAAGAAGCGACTTTGGTCGGAGATACGCAGTATTTT.

This clone was picked up one time. This chain uses TRBV7-9 with TRBJ1-3; D unclear. V was cut by 4 bases and J by 2 bases, with 18 bases left in between. Per germline, CDR1 SEHNR and CDR2 FQNEAQ (reference sequence). The CDR3 spans 17 residues. In DNA form, the CDR3 reads TGTGCCAGCAGCTCGGCGTATGGACTAACGGCTGGAAACACCATATATTTT. As protein: CASSSAYGLTAGNTIYF.